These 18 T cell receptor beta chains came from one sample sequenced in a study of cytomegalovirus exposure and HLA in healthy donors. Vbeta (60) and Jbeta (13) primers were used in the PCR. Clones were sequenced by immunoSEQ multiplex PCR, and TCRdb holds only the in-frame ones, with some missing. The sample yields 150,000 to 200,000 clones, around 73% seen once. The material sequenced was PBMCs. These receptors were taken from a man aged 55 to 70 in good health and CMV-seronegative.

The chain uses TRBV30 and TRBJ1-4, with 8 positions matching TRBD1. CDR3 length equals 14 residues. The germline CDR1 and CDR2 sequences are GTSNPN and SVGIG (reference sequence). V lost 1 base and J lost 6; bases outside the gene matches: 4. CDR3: CAWSAGQGHEKLFF. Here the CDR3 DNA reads TGTGCCTGGAGTGCTGGACAGGGTCATGAAAAACTGTTTTTT. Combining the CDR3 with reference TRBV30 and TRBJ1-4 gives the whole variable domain SQTIHQWPATLVQPVGSPLSLECTVEGTSNPNLYWYRQAAGRGLQLLFYSVGIGQISSEVPQNLSASRPQDRQFILSSKKLLLSDSGFYLCAWSAGQGHEKLFFGSGTQLSVL.

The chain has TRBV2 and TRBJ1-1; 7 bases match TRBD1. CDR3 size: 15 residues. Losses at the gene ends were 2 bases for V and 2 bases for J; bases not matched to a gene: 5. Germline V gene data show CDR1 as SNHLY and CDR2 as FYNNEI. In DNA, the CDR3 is TGTGCCAGCAGTGAAAGGGCAGGGGGTAACACTGAAGCTTTCTTT. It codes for CASSERAGGNTEAFF.

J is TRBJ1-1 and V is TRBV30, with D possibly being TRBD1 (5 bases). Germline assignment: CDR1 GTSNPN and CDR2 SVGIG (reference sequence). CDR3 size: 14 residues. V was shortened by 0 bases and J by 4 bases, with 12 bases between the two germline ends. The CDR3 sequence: CAWSVGGGTTEAFF. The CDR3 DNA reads TGTGCCTGGAGTGTCGGGGGGGGGACCACTGAAGCTTTCTTT.

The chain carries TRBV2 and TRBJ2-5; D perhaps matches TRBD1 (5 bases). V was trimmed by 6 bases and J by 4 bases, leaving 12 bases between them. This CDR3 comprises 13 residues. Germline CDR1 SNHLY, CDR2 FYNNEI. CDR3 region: CASRGDSLETQYF. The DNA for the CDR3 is TGTGCCAGCAGGGGTGACAGCCTAGAGACCCAGTACTTC. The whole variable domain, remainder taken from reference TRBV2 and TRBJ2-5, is EPEVTQTPSHQVTQMGQEVILRCVPISNHLYFYWYRQILGQKVEFLVSFYNNEISEKSEIFDDQFSVERPDGSNFTLKIRSTKLEDSAMYFCASRGDSLETQYFGPGTRLLVL.

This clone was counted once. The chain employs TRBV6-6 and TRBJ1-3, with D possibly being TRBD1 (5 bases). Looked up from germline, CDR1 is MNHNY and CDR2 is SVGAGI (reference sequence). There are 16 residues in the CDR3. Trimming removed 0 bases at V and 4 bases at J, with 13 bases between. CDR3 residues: CASSYSPGQRGNTIYF. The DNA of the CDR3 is TGTGCCAGCAGTTACTCCCCCGGACAACGGGGAAACACCATATATTTT.

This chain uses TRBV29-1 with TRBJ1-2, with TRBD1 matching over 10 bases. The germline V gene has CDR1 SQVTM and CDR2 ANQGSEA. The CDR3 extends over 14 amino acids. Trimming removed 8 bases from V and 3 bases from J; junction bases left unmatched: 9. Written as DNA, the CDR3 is TGCAGCACCCGGGACAGGGGCTCTCACTATGGCTACACCTTC. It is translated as CSTRDRGSHYGYTF.

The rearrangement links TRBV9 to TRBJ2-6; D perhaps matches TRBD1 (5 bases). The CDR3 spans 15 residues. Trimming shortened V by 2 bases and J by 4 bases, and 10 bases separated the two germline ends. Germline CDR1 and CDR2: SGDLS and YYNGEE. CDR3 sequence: CASSVDTGGANVLTF. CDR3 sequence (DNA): TGTGCCAGCAGCGTGGACACCGGGGGGGCCAACGTCCTGACTTTC. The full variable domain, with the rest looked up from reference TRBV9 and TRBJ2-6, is DSGVTQTPKHLITATGQRVTLRCSPRSGDLSVYWYQQSLDQGLQFLIQYYNGEERAKGNILERFSAQQFPDLHSELNLSSLELGDSALYFCASSVDTGGANVLTFGAGSRLTVL.

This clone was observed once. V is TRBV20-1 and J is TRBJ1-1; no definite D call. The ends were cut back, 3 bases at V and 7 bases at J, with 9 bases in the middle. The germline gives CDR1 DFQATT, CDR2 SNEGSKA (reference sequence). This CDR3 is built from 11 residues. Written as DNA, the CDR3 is TGCAGTGCTAGTCGCAGTTTTGAAGCTTTCTTT. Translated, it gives CSASRSFEAFF.

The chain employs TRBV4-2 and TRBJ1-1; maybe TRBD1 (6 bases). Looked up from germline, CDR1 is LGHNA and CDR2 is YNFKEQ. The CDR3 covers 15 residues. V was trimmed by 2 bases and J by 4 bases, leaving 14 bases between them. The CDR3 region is CASSQQTGRATEAFF. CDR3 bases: TGTGCCAGCAGCCAACAAACAGGGCGCGCCACTGAAGCTTTCTTT.

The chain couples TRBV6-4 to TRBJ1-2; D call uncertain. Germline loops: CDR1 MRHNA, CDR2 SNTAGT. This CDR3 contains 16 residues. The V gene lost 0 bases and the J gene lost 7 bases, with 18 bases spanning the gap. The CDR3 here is CASSDSQPPSSGGYTF. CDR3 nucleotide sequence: TGTGCCAGCAGTGACTCCCAGCCACCCAGCAGCGGTGGCTACACCTTC.

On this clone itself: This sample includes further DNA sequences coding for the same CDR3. The CDR3 DNA reads as TGTGCCAGTAGCGACAGGCCAAACACTGAAGCTTTCTTT. The encoded protein is CASSDRPNTEAFF. The V call is TRBV19, the J call TRBJ1-1, with D possibly TRBD1 on 6 matching bases. The CDR3 consists of 13 residues. Trimming pared 6 bases from V and 2 bases from J, leaving 10 bases between. In germline, CDR1 is LNHDA, CDR2 SQIVND (reference sequence). Complete variable domain (other parts from reference TRBV19 and TRBJ1-1): DGGITQSPKYLFRKEGQNVTLSCEQNLNHDAMYWYRQDPGQGLRLIYYSQIVNDFQKGDIAEGYSVSREKKESFPLTVTSAQKNPTAFYLCASSDRPNTEAFFGQGTRLTVV.

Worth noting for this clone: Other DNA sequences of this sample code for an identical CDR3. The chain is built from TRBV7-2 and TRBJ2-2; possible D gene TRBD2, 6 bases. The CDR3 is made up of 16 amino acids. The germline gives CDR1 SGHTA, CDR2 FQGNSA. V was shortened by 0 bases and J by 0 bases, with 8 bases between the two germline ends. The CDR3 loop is CASSLAGGANTGELFF. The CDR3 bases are TGTGCCAGCAGCTTAGCAGGCGGGGCGAACACCGGGGAGCTGTTTTTT.

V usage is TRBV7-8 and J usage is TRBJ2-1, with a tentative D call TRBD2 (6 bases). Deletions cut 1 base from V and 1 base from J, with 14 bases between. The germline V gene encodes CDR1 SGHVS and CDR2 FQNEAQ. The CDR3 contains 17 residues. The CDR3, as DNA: TGTGCCAGCAGCTTAGATCCGCGGGACGGGTCCTACAATGAGCAGTTCTTC. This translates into CASSLDPRDGSYNEQFF.

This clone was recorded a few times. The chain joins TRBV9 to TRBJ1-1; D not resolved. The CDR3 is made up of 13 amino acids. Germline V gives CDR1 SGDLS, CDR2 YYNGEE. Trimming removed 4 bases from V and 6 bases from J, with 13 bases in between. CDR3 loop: CASSPRQISEAFF. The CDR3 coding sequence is TGTGCCAGCAGCCCCCGACAAATATCTGAAGCTTTCTTT.

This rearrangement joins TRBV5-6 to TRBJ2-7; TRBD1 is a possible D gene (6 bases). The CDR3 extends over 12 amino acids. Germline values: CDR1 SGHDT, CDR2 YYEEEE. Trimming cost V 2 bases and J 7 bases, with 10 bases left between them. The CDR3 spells CASSFLDREQYF. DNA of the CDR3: TGTGCCAGCAGCTTTCTCGACAGGGAGCAGTACTTC.

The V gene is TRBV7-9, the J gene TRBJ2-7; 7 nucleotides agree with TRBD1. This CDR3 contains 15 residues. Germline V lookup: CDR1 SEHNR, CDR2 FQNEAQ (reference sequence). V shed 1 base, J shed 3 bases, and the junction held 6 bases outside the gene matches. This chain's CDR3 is CASSLVRAGGYEQYF. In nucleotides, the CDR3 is TGTGCCAGCAGCTTAGTTAGGGCAGGGGGCTACGAGCAGTACTTC. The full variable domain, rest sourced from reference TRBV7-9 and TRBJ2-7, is DTGVSQNPRHKITKRGQNVTFRCDPISEHNRLYWYRQTLGQGPEFLTYFQNEAQLEKSRLLSDRFSAERPKGSFSTLEIQRTEQGDSAMYLCASSLVRAGGYEQYFGPGTRLTVT.

The CDR3 DNA sequence: TGTGCCAGCTCCCCCCCGAGGCTAGCGGGGGGGACGAACACCGGGGAGCTGTTTTTT. This gives the protein CASSPPRLAGGTNTGELFF. The chain is built from TRBV18 and TRBJ2-2; 12 bases map to TRBD2. From germline, CDR1 is KGHSH and CDR2 LQKENI. Losses at the gene ends were 6 bases for V and 0 bases for J; bases not matched to a gene: 11. This CDR3 contains 19 residues.

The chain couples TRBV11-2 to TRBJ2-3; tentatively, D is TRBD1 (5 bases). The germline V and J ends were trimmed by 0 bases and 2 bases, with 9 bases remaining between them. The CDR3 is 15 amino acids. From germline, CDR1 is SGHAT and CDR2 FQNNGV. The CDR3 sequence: CASSLEGHNTDTQYF. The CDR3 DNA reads TGTGCCAGCAGCTTAGAGGGGCATAACACAGATACGCAGTATTTT.